Presented here are 8 T cell receptor beta chains from one specimen sequenced in a study of blood T cells in healthy people across ages. Then a second PCR, running roughly 7 to 11 cycles, was carried out with a sample-barcoded 5' primer and a J-beta primer mix. TCRdb analysed the 5' RACE reads with MiXCR anew, one entry per CDR3 protein. The repertoire consists of almost 300,000 distinct CDR3 sequences, with less than 30% occurring once and the leading ten covering 25% to 30%. Material for sequencing was blood. These receptors all come from a woman in her sixties or seventies in good health.

V gene TRBV5-1 combines with J gene TRBJ2-1, with D possibly matching TRBD1 (5 bases). Germline values: CDR1 SGHRS, CDR2 YFSETQ. Trimming removed 1 base at V and 4 bases at J, with 18 bases between. CDR3 length equals 17 residues. As DNA, the CDR3 is TGCGCCAGCAGCTTGCCCCGACAGTTATCTACTTACAATGAGCAGTTCTTC. Its translation is CASSLPRQLSTYNEQFF.

The table lists this clonotype with many counts. One junction end disagrees with the germline gene, perhaps due to a read error. The J gene is TRBJ2-5, the V gene TRBV7-2, with D possibly TRBD2 on 6 matching bases. From germline, CDR1 is SGHTA and CDR2 FQGNSA. The CDR3 is 12 residues long. The CDR3 DNA reads as TGTGCCAGCAGCTTAGGGGGGGTAGAGGTGTTCTTC. Translation: CASSLGGVEVFF. Looking up the rest from reference TRBV7-2 and TRBJ2-5 gives the full variable domain: GAGVSQSPSNKVTEKGKDVELRCDPISGHTALYWYRQSLGQGLEFLIYFQGNSAPDKSGLPSDRFSAERTGGSVSTLTIQRTQQEDSAVYLCASSLGGVEVFFGPGTRLLVL.

This clonotype has a count of ten or more. The chain combines TRBV29-1 with TRBJ2-3; perhaps TRBD1 as D (6 bases). Per the germline V gene, CDR1 is SQVTM and CDR2 is ANQGSEA. This CDR3 spans 14 amino acids. Trimming removed 7 bases at V and 2 bases at J, with 16 bases between. CDR3 sequence: CSGSPGQNTDTQYF. DNA for the CDR3: TGCAGCGGCTCCCCGGGACAAAACACAGATACGCAGTATTTT.

The chain uses TRBV28 and TRBJ1-2, with D perhaps TRBD1 (5 bases). V gave up 3 bases and J gave up 5 bases, with 13 bases separating them. CDR3 length: 14 amino acids. Per germline, CDR1 MDHEN and CDR2 SYDVKM. The CDR3 region has the DNA TGTGCCAGCAGTTTGAGGGGTCCCCCTTATGGCTACACCTTC. This encodes CASSLRGPPYGYTF.

V is TRBV5-1 and J is TRBJ2-2; 8 bases are a match to TRBD1. CDR1 is SGHRS, CDR2 YFSETQ, per germline. The CDR3 covers 14 residues. Unmatched junction bases numbered 4, after V lost 6 bases and J lost 3 bases. The CDR3 protein is CASKGQGDTGELFF. CDR3 DNA sequence: TGCGCCAGCAAAGGACAGGGAGACACCGGGGAGCTGTTTTTT.

This clonotype was counted a few times. The V gene is TRBV6-6, the J gene TRBJ1-1; the D gene is possibly TRBD1 (5 bases). Germline V lookup: CDR1 MNHNY, CDR2 SVGAGI (reference sequence). The CDR3 spans 14 residues. Trimming removed 10 bases from V and 2 bases from J, with 17 bases in between. The CDR3 sequence: CATQDRQLNTEAFF. The CDR3 DNA reads as TGTGCCACCCAGGATAGACAGCTCAACACTGAAGCTTTCTTT.

The gene calls are TRBV2 and TRBJ2-3, with D uncertain. Germline loops: CDR1 SNHLY, CDR2 FYNNEI. V was shortened by 4 bases and J by 2 bases, with 7 bases between the two germline ends. The CDR3 loop spans 13 amino acids. In nucleotides, the CDR3 is TGTGCCAGCAGTGGAGGAATCACAGATACGCAGTATTTT. As protein: CASSGGITDTQYF.

The chain employs TRBV12-3 or TRBV12-4 and TRBJ2-5, with D perhaps TRBD2 (6 bases). The CDR3 sequence is 14 residues long. Trimming took 5 bases from V and 5 from J, leaving 15 bases between them. Written as DNA, the CDR3 is TGTGCCAGCAGTCGGCGGCAGGGAGGCGAGACCCAGTACTTC. Translated, it gives CASSRRQGGETQYF.